The present T cell receptor (beta chain) was sequenced within a study of T cell clonotyping in hematopoietic cell transplantation. Study-wide results and caveats: Graft donor and pretransplant recipient Inverse Simpson Index values predicted broader posttransplant TCR diversity. CD4 and CD8 repertoire contributions could not be separated without sorting.

Comments on this clone: The antigen remains unidentified.

The CDR3 extends over 14 amino acids. V lost 4 bases and J 1 base, leaving 10 bases between the germline ends. CDR1 and CDR2 from the germline V gene are SGHTA and FQGNSA. Generated by immunoSEQ multiplex PCR, the TCRdb table keeps only in-frame clones and is missing some. The sample has around 45,000 clones, 82% seen once. Time point meaning: recipient sample about 28 days before transplant, after cytoreduction. This rearrangement joins TRBV7-2 to TRBJ2-5; D is unclear. The receptor was isolated from a man in his sixties with myelodysplastic syndrome. Some clones in this sample may be carry-over from other donors' samples. Sequences were derived from peripheral blood mononuclear cells, sampled before stem cell transplant. The CDR3 sequence is CASSSTSRQETQYF. Written as DNA, the CDR3 is TGTGCCAGCAGCTCCACCTCACGCCAAGAGACCCAGTACTTC.